The next 21 T cell receptor beta chains were all read from a single sample in a study of T cells in Graves' hyperthyroidism and ophthalmopathy. TCR beta CDR3 sequences were amplified from RNA transcripts. A first-round RT-PCR of the TCR CDR3 used the HTBI primer set. TCRdb independently ran MiXCR on the multiplex PCR reads; one entry per CDR3 protein. The table shows about 600,000 distinct CDR3 sequences, with approximately 15% occurring only once. The source material was blood. These receptors were obtained from a woman in her thirties or forties with Graves' ophthalmopathy.

In this sample, this clonotype turned up a few times. The gene calls are TRBV6-1 and TRBJ1-2, with 8 nucleotides matching TRBD1. Per germline, CDR1 MNHNS and CDR2 SASEGT. V was pared by 4 bases and J by 6 bases, with 10 bases of the junction left unmatched. The length of the CDR3 is 15 residues. The DNA of the CDR3 is TGTGCCAGCAGTGTTTCCAGGGGGCCCCCACATGGCTACACCTTC. Translation: CASSVSRGPPHGYTF.

The chain recombines TRBV3-1 with TRBJ2-3; 8 nucleotides agree with TRBD2. The CDR3 contains 19 residues. Germline V gives CDR1 LGHDT, CDR2 YNNKEL (reference sequence). J gave up 5 bases and V 6 bases, and 22 bases lay outside the gene matches. The chain's CDR3 is CASSVAWKTGTRVGDTQYF. DNA of the CDR3: TGTGCCAGCAGTGTAGCGTGGAAAACCGGGACTAGGGTTGGAGATACGCAGTATTTT.

There are a few counts of this clonotype. The chain links TRBV14 to TRBJ2-1; 10 bases match TRBD2. The CDR3 consists of 17 residues. The V gene end was trimmed by 1 base and the J gene end by 4 bases; junction bases not matched to a gene: 7. CDR1 is SGHDN, CDR2 FVKESK, per germline. CDR3 coding DNA: TGTGCCAGCAGCCAAGTGGGGGGGACTAGCGTATACAATGAGCAGTTCTTC. It codes for CASSQVGGTSVYNEQFF. Drawing the rest from reference TRBV14 and TRBJ2-1, the complete variable domain is EAGVTQFPSHSVIEKGQTVTLRCDPISGHDNLYWYRRVMGKEIKFLLHFVKESKQDESGMPNNRFLAERTGGTYSTLKVQPAELEDSGVYFCASSQVGGTSVYNEQFFGPGTRLTVL.

This clonotype occurred many times. The genes are TRBV5-1 and TRBJ2-3; 8 positions agree with TRBD2. Germline CDR1 and CDR2: SGHRS and YFSETQ. The trim removed 4 bases at V and 5 bases at J, leaving 9 bases unmatched. The CDR3 is made up of 15 amino acids. The CDR3 region is CASSITSGGIDTQYF. In nucleotides, the CDR3 is TGCGCCAGCAGCATTACAAGCGGGGGTATAGATACGCAGTATTTT.

This clonotype was detected ten times or more. This rearrangement joins TRBV20-1 to TRBJ2-5, with 7 bases that match TRBD2. The V gene end was trimmed by 3 bases and the J gene end by 4 bases; junction bases not matched to a gene: 2. Germline CDR1 reads DFQATT; CDR2 reads SNEGSKA (reference sequence). This CDR3 is 12 amino acids long. The CDR3 spells CSASGEGETQYF. In DNA form, the CDR3 reads TGCAGTGCTAGCGGGGAGGGAGAGACCCAGTACTTC.

The sample holds a few counts of this clonotype. The chain recombines TRBV25-1 with TRBJ1-6; the match to TRBD1 covers 7 bases. The CDR3 totals 13 residues. Germline V lookup: CDR1 MGHDK, CDR2 SYGVNS. Germline trimming cut 4 bases from V and 11 bases from J; bases unmatched to any gene: 5. The CDR3 spells CASSVGGTAPLHF. Here the CDR3 DNA reads TGTGCCAGCAGTGTAGGGGGCACAGCACCCCTCCACTTT.

The rearrangement joins TRBV28 to TRBJ2-1, with 10 positions matching TRBD1. Germline CDR1 reads MDHEN; CDR2 reads SYDVKM. This CDR3 is 14 amino acids long. With 6 bases clipped from V and 9 bases from J, the junction kept 8 bases outside the gene matches. The CDR3 bases are TGTGCCAGCAGGTCGGGACAGGGGTGGGTTGAGCAGTTCTTC. Translation: CASRSGQGWVEQFF.

This chain connects TRBV20-1 to TRBJ2-7, with D maybe TRBD2 (6 bases). Trimming removed 4 bases from V and 3 bases from J, with 10 bases in between. The CDR3 is 12 amino acids. Per the germline V gene, CDR1 is DFQATT and CDR2 is SNEGSKA (reference sequence). The CDR3 spells CSATRDFYEQYF. CDR3 DNA: TGCAGTGCTACCAGGGACTTCTACGAGCAGTACTTC.

This chain links TRBV18 with TRBJ2-4; 7 bases align to TRBD2. Looked up from germline, CDR1 is KGHSH and CDR2 is LQKENI. Trimming took 2 bases from V and 9 from J; bases not matched to a gene: 16. CDR3 length: 17 residues. This CDR3 is CASSPFAGDQPQAIQYF. CDR3 DNA sequence: TGTGCCAGCTCACCATTCGCGGGGGACCAACCACAGGCCATTCAGTACTTC.

This clonotype was seen repeatedly, ten times or more. The chain links TRBV27 to TRBJ2-7, with 8 bases that match TRBD1. The CDR3 loop spans 15 amino acids. V was clipped by 5 bases and J by 7 bases; unmatched bases: 13. Per the germline V gene, CDR1 is MNHEY and CDR2 is SMNVEV (reference sequence). DNA of the CDR3: TGTGCCAGCAGTCCCCAGGGGGCCTTGTTGTGGGAGCAGTACTTC. It yields the protein CASSPQGALLWEQYF.

This clonotype was found many times. The chain combines TRBV15 with TRBJ1-2; 9 bases are a match to TRBD1. This CDR3 is built from 15 residues. Germline CDR1 and CDR2: LNHNV and YYDKDF (reference sequence). With V trimmed by 5 bases and J by 2 bases, 6 bases remained unmatched. The CDR3 spells CATSSRTGVNYGYTF. The CDR3 DNA reads TGTGCCACCAGCTCTAGGACAGGGGTGAACTATGGCTACACCTTC. Looking up the rest from reference TRBV15 and TRBJ1-2 gives the full variable domain: DAMVIQNPRYQVTQFGKPVTLSCSQTLNHNVMYWYQQKSSQAPKLLFHYYDKDFNNEADTPDNFQSRRPNTSFCFLDIRSPGLGDTAMYLCATSSRTGVNYGYTFGSGTRLTVV.

This clonotype was detected only a few times. V is TRBV20-1 and J is TRBJ1-1, with D possibly TRBD1 on 5 matching bases. CDR1 DFQATT and CDR2 SNEGSKA come from the germline V gene (reference sequence). This CDR3 contains 14 residues. V lost 6 bases, J lost 1 base, and 15 bases lay in between. In DNA, the CDR3 is TGCAGTGCCCAAAGACAGACACAGAACACTGAAGCTTTCTTT. This sequence encodes CSAQRQTQNTEAFF.

This clonotype was found many times. The chain is built from TRBV18 and TRBJ2-5; D gene ambiguous. CDR3 length: 14 amino acids. V lost 3 bases and J lost 0, with 8 bases in between. CDR1 KGHSH and CDR2 LQKENI come from the germline V gene. CDR3 amino acids: CASSPPNHQETQYF. DNA of the CDR3: TGTGCCAGCTCACCCCCAAACCACCAAGAGACCCAGTACTTC.

Many counts were recorded for this clonotype. The CDR3 loop reads CASSWGQDGELFF. The DNA for the CDR3 is TGTGCCAGCAGTTGGGGACAGGACGGGGAGCTGTTTTTT. V and J are TRBV28 and TRBJ2-2; 8 positions agree with TRBD1. The CDR3 sequence is 13 residues long. The germline V gene has CDR1 MDHEN and CDR2 SYDVKM. V was pared by 4 bases and J by 7 bases, with 2 bases of the junction left unmatched.

This clonotype appeared a single time. The chain carries TRBV2 and TRBJ1-3; D gene uncertain. This CDR3 has 13 amino acids. The V end was cut by 3 bases, the J end by 9 bases, with 12 bases between. Germline V gene data show CDR1 as SNHLY and CDR2 as FYNNEI. CDR3 amino acids: CASSEYERSTIYF. CDR3 nucleotides: TGTGCCAGCAGTGAGTACGAAAGGAGCACCATATATTTT.

In its sample, this clonotype was seen many times. This sequence joins TRBV30 and TRBJ1-1, with a weak D call TRBD1 (5 bases). V shed 0 bases and J shed 5 bases, with 22 bases lying between them. This CDR3 has 17 amino acids. CDR1 is GTSNPN and CDR2 is SVGIG in the germline V gene (reference sequence). The DNA for the CDR3 is TGTGCCTGGAGTGTAAGCCGCCGTCGGGGGAGGGGAACTGAAGCTTTCTTT. It yields the protein CAWSVSRRRGRGTEAFF.

This clonotype was seen repeatedly, ten times or more. The chain employs TRBV6-1 and TRBJ1-2; D is uncertain. Germline V gene lookup returns CDR1 MNHNS and CDR2 SASEGT. V was cut by 7 bases and J by 2 bases, with 20 bases left in between. The CDR3 loop spans 16 amino acids. In DNA, the CDR3 is TGTGCCAGCACTACCTTCCGAGGAGCAGTCAACTATGGCTACACCTTC. This codes for CASTTFRGAVNYGYTF.

This clonotype was detected many times. V is TRBV6-1 and J is TRBJ2-1; tentatively, D is TRBD1 (5 bases). V was pared by 11 bases and J by 8 bases, with 19 bases between. The CDR3 is 13 residues long. Germline loops: CDR1 MNHNS, CDR2 SASEGT. CDR3 sequence: CAVSAREGDEQFF. The CDR3 bases are TGTGCCGTCTCTGCCAGGGAAGGGGATGAGCAGTTCTTC.

CDR3 in amino acids: CASSLWVGGVGNEQFF. The CDR3, as DNA: TGTGCCAGCAGCTTATGGGTGGGGGGTGTTGGCAATGAGCAGTTCTTC. The chain uses TRBV7-3 and TRBJ2-1; D might be TRBD2 (6 bases). Germline loops: CDR1 SGHTA, CDR2 FQGTGA. There are 16 residues in the CDR3. V was trimmed by 2 bases and J by 6 bases, leaving 17 bases between them.

The chain combines TRBV27 with TRBJ2-2; D unclear. V dropped 0 bases and J dropped 3 bases, with 5 bases sitting between them. This CDR3 has 14 residues. Germline V gene lookup returns CDR1 MNHEY and CDR2 SMNVEV (reference sequence). The CDR3 nucleotides read TGTGCCAGCAGTTTATCCCTGGACACCGGGGAGCTGTTTTTT. Residues: CASSLSLDTGELFF.

This clonotype has at least ten counts. This chain connects TRBV7-6 to TRBJ2-1, with D possibly being TRBD2 (6 bases). CDR1 SGHVS and CDR2 FNYEAQ come from the germline V gene. This CDR3 has 16 residues. Between the trimmed V and J ends, which lost 1 base and 4 bases, there was a span of 14 bases. The CDR3 here is CASSLVGLADYNEQFF. The CDR3 coding sequence is TGTGCCAGCAGCTTAGTGGGGTTAGCGGATTACAATGAGCAGTTCTTC. The variable domain in full, with the rest retrieved from reference TRBV7-6 and TRBJ2-1, is GAGVSQSPRYKVTKRGQDVALRCDPISGHVSLYWYRQALGQGPEFLTYFNYEAQQDKSGLPNDRFSAERPEGSISTLTIQRTEQRDSAMYRCASSLVGLADYNEQFFGPGTRLTVL.